The 17 T cell receptor beta chains presented below share a single source sample, sequenced in a study of blood T cells in healthy people across ages. Combining a sample-barcoded 5' primer with a J-beta primer mix, a second PCR ran for roughly 7 to 12 cycles. From the 5' RACE reads, TCRdb called clonotypes with MiXCR, one entry per CDR3 protein. The sample has about 1.4 million distinct CDR3 sequences; 45% to 70% are singletons. Sequenced material: blood. All receptors come from a young man in good health.

The genes are TRBV29-1 and TRBJ2-1; 9 nucleotides align to TRBD2. Germline CDR1 and CDR2: SQVTM and ANQGSEA. Unmatched junction bases numbered 7, after V lost 4 bases and J lost 3 bases. The CDR3 is 15 amino acids. The CDR3, as DNA: TGCAGCGTTGTAGGCGGGAGGGCGGTCTACAATGAGCAGTTCTTC. As protein: CSVVGGRAVYNEQFF.

A few counts support this clonotype. The genes are TRBV12-3 or TRBV12-4 and TRBJ2-2; maybe TRBD2 (6 bases). This CDR3 contains 13 residues. Between the trimmed V and J ends, which lost 6 bases and 4 bases, there was a span of 9 bases. Here the CDR3 reads CASSFGSTGELFF. The CDR3 coding sequence is TGTGCCAGCAGCTTCGGGAGCACCGGGGAGCTGTTTTTT.

This chain uses TRBV20-1 with TRBJ1-4; D is ambiguous. Germline CDR1 reads DFQATT; CDR2 reads SNEGSKA (reference sequence). V was cut by 6 bases and J by 5 bases, with 16 bases left in between. This CDR3 has 14 residues. The CDR3 DNA reads TGCAGTGCCCCAGGAAGGAATGAGAATGAAAAACTGTTTTTT. Translated, it gives CSAPGRNENEKLFF.

The J gene is TRBJ1-6, the V gene TRBV9; no reliable D call. The V gene's germline CDR1 is SGDLS and CDR2 YYNGEE. This CDR3 is 15 amino acids long. V gave up 0 bases and J gave up 0 bases, with 4 bases separating them. CDR3 protein: CASSVDSSYNSPLHF. The DNA of the CDR3 is TGTGCCAGCAGCGTAGACAGCTCCTATAATTCACCCCTCCACTTT.

DNA of the CDR3: TGTGCCAGCTCACGGGAGGGGGACGGCTACACCTTC. Residues: CASSREGDGYTF. J is TRBJ1-2 and V is TRBV18; D is possibly TRBD1 (6 bases). V lost 4 bases and J 8 bases, leaving 11 bases between the germline ends. The CDR3 extends over 12 amino acids. Germline CDR1 is KGHSH and CDR2 is LQKENI.

This clonotype was seen a single time. V is TRBV7-2 and J is TRBJ2-3, with no clear D. Germline V gives CDR1 SGHTA, CDR2 FQGNSA. V was trimmed by 3 bases and J by 4 bases, leaving 14 bases between them. There are 15 residues in the CDR3. The CDR3 DNA reads TGTGCCAGCAGCTTCAGATGGTTAGCAGCAGATACGCAGTATTTT. It yields the protein CASSFRWLAADTQYF.

The chain has TRBV4-1 and TRBJ2-7; 7 nucleotides match TRBD1. V shed 3 bases and J 2 bases; nucleotides not matched to a gene: 10. CDR1 is MGHRA and CDR2 is YSYEKL in the germline V gene. The CDR3 covers 16 residues. DNA for the CDR3: TGCGCCAGCAGCCATCCCCCGGACAGGACCACCTACGAGCAGTACTTC. Residues: CASSHPPDRTTYEQYF.

The chain carries TRBV3-1 and TRBJ2-3; 10 bases line up with TRBD2. The CDR3 is made up of 18 amino acids. J gave up 6 bases and V 3 bases, and 15 bases lay outside the gene matches. CDR1 is LGHDT and CDR2 is YNNKEL in the germline V gene (reference sequence). The CDR3 here is CASSQDVLAGAPRDTQYF. The DNA for the CDR3 is TGTGCCAGCAGCCAGGATGTGCTAGCGGGAGCCCCTCGCGATACGCAGTATTTT.

This clonotype turned up a few times. J is TRBJ2-7 and V is TRBV20-1; 11 bases match TRBD2. Germline V gives CDR1 DFQATT, CDR2 SNEGSKA (reference sequence). With 6 bases clipped from V and 3 bases from J, the junction kept 7 bases outside the gene matches. The CDR3 sequence is 14 residues long. CDR3 protein: CSAPVAGGLYEQYF. CDR3 DNA sequence: TGCAGTGCCCCCGTAGCGGGAGGGCTCTACGAGCAGTACTTC.

The rearrangement joins TRBV11-2 to TRBJ2-1; weak D call: TRBD2 (6 bases). Germline V lookup: CDR1 SGHAT, CDR2 FQNNGV. The germline V and J ends were trimmed by 6 bases and 0 bases, with 12 bases remaining between them. The CDR3 is made up of 15 amino acids. The CDR3 spells CASSPSASSYNEQFF. CDR3 coding DNA: TGTGCCAGCAGTCCTAGCGCCAGCTCCTACAATGAGCAGTTCTTC.

This chain links TRBV13 with TRBJ2-3; the D is unclear. CDR3 length: 14 amino acids. Trimming removed 0 bases at V and 5 bases at J, with 9 bases between. Germline V gene data show CDR1 as PRHDT and CDR2 as FYEKMQ (reference sequence). The CDR3 loop is CASSLGWQQDTQYF. The CDR3, as DNA: TGTGCCAGCAGCTTAGGGTGGCAGCAAGATACGCAGTATTTT.

This clonotype turned up a few times. The chain carries TRBV7-2 and TRBJ2-3; D is unresolved. Germline-derived CDR1 and CDR2 are SGHTA and FQGNSA. V was clipped by 10 bases and J by 8 bases, with 19 bases between them. This CDR3 region has 13 residues. The CDR3 nucleotides read TGTGCCATTCAAATCCGAAACAGCGCTACGCAGTATTTT. Its protein product is CAIQIRNSATQYF.

In this sample, this clonotype turned up a few times. V gene TRBV3-1 combines with J gene TRBJ2-1, with D tentatively TRBD1 or TRBD2 (5 bases each). CDR3 length equals 16 residues. CDR1 LGHDT and CDR2 YNNKEL come from the germline V gene (reference sequence). Trimming removed 3 bases from V and 0 bases from J, with 12 bases in between. This chain's CDR3 is CASSQRGSASYNEQFF. The CDR3, as DNA: TGTGCCAGCAGCCAGAGGGGCTCAGCCTCCTACAATGAGCAGTTCTTC.

J is TRBJ1-2 and V is TRBV7-2, with a tentative D call TRBD1 (6 bases). Trimming left V 4 bases short and J 5 bases short, with 23 bases between. The CDR3 is 17 amino acids. Germline CDR1 SGHTA, CDR2 FQGNSA. The CDR3 loop reads CASSSDPTGGGFYGYTF. CDR3 nucleotides: TGTGCCAGCAGCTCAGACCCGACAGGAGGAGGTTTTTATGGCTACACCTTC.

The chain is built from TRBV28 and TRBJ2-3; D gene unclear. Germline CDR1 MDHEN, CDR2 SYDVKM. This CDR3 contains 15 residues. With 3 bases removed from V and 0 bases from J, the gap between germline ends came to 10 bases. CDR3 DNA sequence: TGTGCCAGCAGTTTGATTGGGCAGAGCACAGATACGCAGTATTTT. Its protein is CASSLIGQSTDTQYF.

There are a few counts of this clonotype. The DNA of the CDR3 is TGTGCCAGCAGACTAAGCACAGATACGCAGTATTTT. Encoded protein: CASRLSTDTQYF. The V call is TRBV25-1, the J call TRBJ2-3; D gene unclear. Germline V gives CDR1 MGHDK, CDR2 SYGVNS. Trimming stripped 6 bases from V and 0 bases from J, with 4 bases between. The CDR3 runs to 12 residues.

The chain couples TRBV28 to TRBJ2-7; 10 bases are a match to TRBD1. Germline V lookup: CDR1 MDHEN, CDR2 SYDVKM. The V gene end was trimmed by 7 bases and the J gene end by 4 bases; junction bases not matched to a gene: 10. This CDR3 is 15 amino acids long. The CDR3 bases are TGTGCCAGCAAACTGGGACAGGGGCCCAGTTACGAGCAGTACTTC. The encoded protein is CASKLGQGPSYEQYF.